A single sample is the source of the 25 T cell receptor beta chains below, sequenced in a study of tumor and adjacent non-tumor tissue in lung cancer. No cell sorting was done before RNA was extracted from the tissue. The library came from three nested PCR rounds adapted from ARM-PCR protocols. Via MiXCR, TCRdb re-called the multiplex PCR reads, giving one row per CDR3 protein. The sample contains roughly 200,000 distinct CDR3 sequences, 71% of which appear only once. Sequenced input: lung tumor tissue. The source is a man in his 60s with non-small cell lung cancer.

The chain couples TRBV5-1 to TRBJ1-4; possibly TRBD1 for D (6 bases). V lost 2 bases to trimming and J lost 7 bases, with 12 bases between them. Germline lookup yields CDR1 SGHRS and CDR2 YFSETQ. The CDR3 spans 14 residues. Here the CDR3 DNA reads TGCGCCAGCAGCTTCAGGGGTGCTGGTGAAAAACTGTTTTTT. Translated, it gives CASSFRGAGEKLFF.

The chain has TRBV6-6 and TRBJ1-1; D is undetermined. The V end was cut by 9 bases, the J end by 4 bases, with 9 bases between. The CDR3 runs 11 residues. Per the germline V gene, CDR1 is MNHNY and CDR2 is SVGAGI (reference sequence). In DNA, the CDR3 is TGTGCCAGTACTTGGGGCACTGAAGCTTTCTTT. Translating it yields CASTWGTEAFF.

The gene calls are TRBV20-1 and TRBJ1-3, with no clear D. This CDR3 is built from 14 residues. CDR1 is DFQATT and CDR2 is SNEGSKA in the germline V gene (reference sequence). V was trimmed by 2 bases and J by 4 bases, leaving 12 bases between them. CDR3 protein: CSARSVFSGNTIYF. DNA of the CDR3: TGCAGTGCTAGATCGGTGTTCTCCGGAAACACCATATATTTT.

As DNA, the CDR3 is TGTGCCACCAGTGATTTCGGGCGGGACGACGAAGAGACCCAGTACTTC. Translation: CATSDFGRDDEETQYF. The chain recombines TRBV24-1 with TRBJ2-5; D is possibly TRBD2 (6 bases). The V and J ends lost 1 base and 3 bases respectively, with 14 bases between them. The CDR3 runs 16 residues. Looked up from germline, CDR1 is KGHDR and CDR2 is SFDVKD.

As regards this clonotype: At one end, the junction sequence differs from germline, possibly due to a read error. The CDR3 DNA follows: TGTGCCAGCAGCCAAGACGCTATCCAAGAGAACCAGTACTTC. As protein: CASSQDAIQENQYF. The V gene is TRBV4-2, the J gene TRBJ2-5; D ambiguous. The CDR3 is made up of 14 amino acids. Germline V gene lookup returns CDR1 LGHNA and CDR2 YNFKEQ.

As regards this clonotype: A junction boundary mismatches the germline segment, possibly from a read error. The chain links TRBV7-3 to TRBJ2-1; D perhaps matches TRBD1 (6 bases). Germline assignment: CDR1 SGHTA and CDR2 FQGTGA. The CDR3 runs to 13 residues. The CDR3 spells CASSLTYRDEQFF. The DNA of the CDR3 is TGCGCCAGCAGCTTAACCTACAGGGACGAGCAGTTCTTC. The full variable domain, completed using reference TRBV7-3 and TRBJ2-1, is GAGVSQTPSNKVTEKGKYVELRCDPISGHTALYWYRQSLGQGPEFLIYFQGTGAADDSGLPNDRFFAVRPEGSVSTLKIQRTERGDSAVYLCASSLTYRDEQFFGPGTRLTVL.

The V call is TRBV20-1, the J call TRBJ1-3, with D maybe TRBD1 (6 bases). The V gene lost 5 bases and the J gene lost 1 base, with 15 bases spanning the gap. The CDR3 is 15 amino acids. Germline-derived CDR1 and CDR2 are DFQATT and SNEGSKA (reference sequence). The CDR3 reads CSAASGESSGNTIYF. As DNA, the CDR3 is TGCAGTGCTGCTTCAGGGGAGAGTTCTGGAAACACCATATATTTT.

The chain uses TRBV5-1 and TRBJ2-5; D is possibly TRBD2 (6 bases). In germline, CDR1 is SGHRS, CDR2 YFSETQ. There are 16 residues in the CDR3. V was shortened by 0 bases and J by 3 bases, with 15 bases between the two germline ends. The CDR3 DNA reads TGCGCCAGCAGCTTGGAGGGCAGGACTAATAAAGAGACCCAGTACTTC. Translation: CASSLEGRTNKETQYF.

Comments on this clonotype: An end of the junction does not agree with germline; a read error may underlie this. The chain combines TRBV20-1 with TRBJ2-3; TRBD1 matches 9 bases. The germline V gene encodes CDR1 DFQATT and CDR2 SNEGSKA (reference sequence). The CDR3 runs 17 residues. The chain's CDR3 is CSTRPGQGKGGTDTQYF. DNA for the CDR3: TGCAGTACTAGGCCGGGACAGGGCAAGGGTGGAACAGATACGCAGTATTTT.

Of note for this clonotype: Its ends do not fully match the called genes, so a read error is possible. The gene calls are TRBV12-3 or TRBV12-4 and TRBJ2-1; no clear D gene. CDR3 size: 12 residues. The CDR3 region has the DNA TGTGTCAGCAGTAATGGGAACAATGAGCAGTTCTTC. It translates to CVSSNGNNEQFF.

Remarks on this clonotype: A junction boundary mismatches the germline segment, possibly from a read error. This chain connects TRBV20-1 to TRBJ2-1; possibly TRBD1 for D (6 bases). The length of the CDR3 is 13 residues. CDR1 DFQATT and CDR2 SNEGSKA come from the germline V gene (reference sequence). This CDR3 reads CSAPLQGMRELLF. CDR3 coding DNA: TGCAGTGCTCCACTACAGGGAATGCGCGAGCTGCTCTTC.

This clonotype was observed a few times. The V gene is TRBV20-1, the J gene TRBJ1-1; D remains unclear. The ends were cut back, 0 bases at V and 1 base at J, with 21 bases in the middle. CDR3 size: 18 residues. Germline V gives CDR1 DFQATT, CDR2 SNEGSKA (reference sequence). Written as DNA, the CDR3 is TGCAGTGCTAGAGACCCCGGGAACCCGAAACTTACGAACACTGAAGCTTTCTTT. This sequence encodes CSARDPGNPKLTNTEAFF.

This chain joins TRBV29-1 and TRBJ2-4; 8 nucleotides line up with TRBD1. This CDR3 spans 16 amino acids. The V gene's germline CDR1 is SQVTM and CDR2 ANQGSEA. V shed 0 bases, J shed 8 bases, and the junction held 12 bases outside the gene matches. Here the CDR3 DNA reads TGCAGCGTTGAAGACCCCGGACAGGGTAACAATTACATTCAGTACTTC. Translated: CSVEDPGQGNNYIQYF.

The J gene is TRBJ2-5, the V gene TRBV11-2; no reliable D call. CDR1 and CDR2 from the germline V gene are SGHAT and FQNNGV. The V gene lost 8 bases and the J gene lost 3 bases, with 13 bases spanning the gap. The CDR3 totals 13 residues. CDR3 in DNA: TGTGCCAGCTCACCTGGTTCGGAAGAGACCCAGTACTTC. Translation gives CASSPGSEETQYF.

Concerning this clonotype: A read error is likely, as this CDR3 ends without the conserved phenylalanine or tryptophan. The rearrangement links TRBV11-1 to TRBJ2-7; the D is unclear. The germline V gene encodes CDR1 SGHAT and CDR2 FQDESV (reference sequence). V gave up 0 bases and J gave up 0 bases, with 12 bases separating them. This CDR3 is 16 amino acids long. This CDR3 is CASSLAIRDYSYEQYL. DNA of the CDR3: TGTGCCAGCAGCTTAGCGATTCGTGATTACTCCTACGAGCAGTACCTC.

DNA for the CDR3: TGTGCCAGCAGTCAAAGAACAGAGAACACTGAAGCTTTCTTT. This translates into CASSQRTENTEAFF. This sequence joins TRBV3-1 and TRBJ1-1; D gene ambiguous. V lost 6 bases and J 1 base, leaving 12 bases between the germline ends. This CDR3 contains 14 residues. CDR1 and CDR2 from the germline V gene are LGHDT and YNNKEL (reference sequence).

This clonotype was recorded at least ten times. This CDR3 is CASTGSDQETQYF. CDR3 nucleotides: TGTGCCAGCACAGGCTCGGATCAAGAGACCCAGTACTTC. V and J are TRBV11-3 and TRBJ2-5; D is undetermined. Between the trimmed V and J ends, which lost 7 bases and 2 bases, there was a span of 11 bases. This CDR3 spans 13 amino acids. Germline CDR1 reads SGHNT; CDR2 reads YENEEA. The whole variable domain, remainder taken from reference TRBV11-3 and TRBJ2-5, is EAGVVQSPRYKIIEKKQPVAFWCNPISGHNTLYWYLQNLGQGPELLIRYENEEAVDDSQLPKDRFSAERLKGVDSTLKIQPAELGDSAVYLCASTGSDQETQYFGPGTRLLVL.

Of note for this clonotype: The junction does not match germline at one end; this may be a read error. The chain combines TRBV11-2 with TRBJ1-1, with D unresolved. From germline, CDR1 is SGHAT and CDR2 FQNNGV. CDR3 size: 12 residues. The CDR3 region is CTSSLAYSEAFF. For the CDR3, the DNA is TGTACCAGCAGCTTAGCGTACAGTGAAGCTTTCTTT.

With regard to this clonotype: It may be a read error: a sequence one base away is much more abundant. No conserved phenylalanine or tryptophan ends this CDR3, so it is likely a read error. The gene calls are TRBV6-6 and TRBJ2-7; TRBD1 matches 7 bases. The CDR3 loop spans 11 amino acids. CDR1 is MNHNY, CDR2 SVGAGI, per germline (reference sequence). Trimming took 11 bases from V and 4 from J; bases not matched to a gene: 5. CDR3 residues: CACSQGYEQYL. The CDR3, as DNA: TGTGCCTGCTCACAGGGGTACGAGCAGTACCTC.

Comment on this clonotype: At one end the junction does not follow the germline gene, possibly because of a read error. The V gene is TRBV5-5, the J gene TRBJ1-5; 9 bases line up with TRBD1. The CDR3 consists of 15 residues. Germline V gene sequence: CDR1 SGHKS, CDR2 YYEKEE (reference sequence). CDR3 protein: CASSTVTGQGLPQHF. The DNA of the CDR3 is TGTGCAAGCAGCACAGTTACGGGACAGGGTCTTCCCCAGCATTTT.

As for this clonotype: Because it lacks the conserved phenylalanine or tryptophan at the end, this CDR3 is likely a read error. The rearrangement joins TRBV11-2 to TRBJ2-1; TRBD2 might be the D (5 bases). This CDR3 spans 14 amino acids. Germline assignment: CDR1 SGHAT and CDR2 FQNNGV. The CDR3 loop reads CASSRVGGYIEQFI. The CDR3 DNA reads as TGTGCCAGCAGCCGGGTAGGAGGCTACATTGAGCAGTTCATC.

This chain links TRBV20-1 with TRBJ2-5; 9 bases fit TRBD1. The germline V gene encodes CDR1 DFQATT and CDR2 SNEGSKA (reference sequence). The CDR3 runs to 13 residues. The V gene end was trimmed by 5 bases and the J gene end by 4 bases; junction bases not matched to a gene: 5. The CDR3 spells CSASRTGAETQYF. The CDR3 DNA is TGCAGTGCTTCCAGGACAGGGGCAGAGACCCAGTACTTC.

J is TRBJ2-7 and V is TRBV28; maybe TRBD1 (5 bases). The germline V gene has CDR1 MDHEN and CDR2 SYDVKM. V lost 6 bases to trimming and J lost 6 bases, with 12 bases between them. The CDR3 covers 12 residues. The CDR3 DNA is TGTGCCAGCAGCCAGGGTCCCTGCGAGCAGTACTTC. Amino acid sequence: CASSQGPCEQYF.

Only one count was recorded for this clonotype. This may arise from a read error, as a much more abundant clone is one base away. This chain connects TRBV28 to TRBJ1-1; 9 bases align to TRBD1. V lost 2 bases, J lost 4 bases, and 11 bases stayed unmatched. Germline values: CDR1 MDHEN, CDR2 SYDVKM. The CDR3 loop spans 17 amino acids. The CDR3 bases are TGTGCCAGCAGTTTAGGGGGGGTACAGGGGGCGGCCACTGAAGCTTTCTTT. The encoded protein is CASSLGGVQGAATEAFF.

To note about this clonotype: At one end, the junction sequence differs from germline, possibly due to a read error. This chain uses TRBV11-1 with TRBJ2-1; 11 bases map to TRBD2. The CDR3 is made up of 17 amino acids. CDR1 and CDR2 from the germline V gene are SGHAT and FQDESV (reference sequence). CDR3: CAGSLSRLAGGNNERFF. In nucleotides, the CDR3 is TGTGCGGGCAGCTTATCTCGGCTAGCGGGAGGCAACAATGAGCGGTTCTTC. The variable domain in full, with the rest retrieved from reference TRBV11-1 and TRBJ2-1, is EAEVAQSPRYKITEKSQAVAFWCDPISGHATLYWYRQILGQGPELLVQFQDESVVDDSQLPKDRFSAERLKGVDSTLKIQPAELGDSAMYLCAGSLSRLAGGNNERFFGPGTRLTVL.